The T cell receptor beta chain described here comes from a study of shared clonotypes between healthy human individuals. The germline V and J ends were trimmed by 4 bases and 1 base, with 14 bases remaining between them. Germline V lookup: CDR1 MRHNA, CDR2 SNTAGT. The CDR3 has 16 amino acids. In replicate PCRs of sorted subsets, approximately 210 ng DNA, about 30,000 T cell genomes, was used. As originally analysed: Filtering was not the same, since immunoSEQ gave junction-only sequences without quality scores. The data were produced by immunoSEQ multiplex PCR, yet TCRdb's version contains in-frame clones alone and is incomplete. V, J and clone size were drawn from that table, and D and trimming were deduced from the DNA. The profile shows roughly 2,300,000 clones, 85% to 95% of them singletons. Details on this clone: Its cognate antigen is unknown.

Points from the study as a whole: Clonotypes shared by all four donors outscored non-shared clonotypes in generation probability. What limited the represented genetic and exposure-history diversity was the small number of donors.

V is TRBV6-4 and J is TRBJ1-5, with no clear D. Material: naive CD4+ T cells from PBMCs. The subset here: CD45RA+ positively selected. The receptor's source is a man between 18 and 29 years old in good health. Some clones in this sample may be carry-over from other donors' samples. CDR3 sequence reads: CASSVWVWRSNQPQHF. CDR3 bases: TGTGCCAGCAGTGTTTGGGTGTGGAGAAGCAATCAGCCCCAGCATTTT.